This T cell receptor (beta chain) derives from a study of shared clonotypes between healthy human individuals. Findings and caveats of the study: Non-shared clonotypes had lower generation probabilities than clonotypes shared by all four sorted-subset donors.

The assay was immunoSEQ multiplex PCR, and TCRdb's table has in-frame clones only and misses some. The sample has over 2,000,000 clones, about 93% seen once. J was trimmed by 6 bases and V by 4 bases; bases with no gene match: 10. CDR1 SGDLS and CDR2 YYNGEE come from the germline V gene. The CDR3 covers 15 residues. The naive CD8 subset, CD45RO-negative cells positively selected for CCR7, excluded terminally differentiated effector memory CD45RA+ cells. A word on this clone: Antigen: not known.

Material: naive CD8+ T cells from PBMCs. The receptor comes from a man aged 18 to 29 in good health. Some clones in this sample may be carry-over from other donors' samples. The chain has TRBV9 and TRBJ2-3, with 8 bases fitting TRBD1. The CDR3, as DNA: TGTGCCAGCAGCCCTGCACAGGGGGGTTTTGATACGCAGTATTTT. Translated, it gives CASSPAQGGFDTQYF.